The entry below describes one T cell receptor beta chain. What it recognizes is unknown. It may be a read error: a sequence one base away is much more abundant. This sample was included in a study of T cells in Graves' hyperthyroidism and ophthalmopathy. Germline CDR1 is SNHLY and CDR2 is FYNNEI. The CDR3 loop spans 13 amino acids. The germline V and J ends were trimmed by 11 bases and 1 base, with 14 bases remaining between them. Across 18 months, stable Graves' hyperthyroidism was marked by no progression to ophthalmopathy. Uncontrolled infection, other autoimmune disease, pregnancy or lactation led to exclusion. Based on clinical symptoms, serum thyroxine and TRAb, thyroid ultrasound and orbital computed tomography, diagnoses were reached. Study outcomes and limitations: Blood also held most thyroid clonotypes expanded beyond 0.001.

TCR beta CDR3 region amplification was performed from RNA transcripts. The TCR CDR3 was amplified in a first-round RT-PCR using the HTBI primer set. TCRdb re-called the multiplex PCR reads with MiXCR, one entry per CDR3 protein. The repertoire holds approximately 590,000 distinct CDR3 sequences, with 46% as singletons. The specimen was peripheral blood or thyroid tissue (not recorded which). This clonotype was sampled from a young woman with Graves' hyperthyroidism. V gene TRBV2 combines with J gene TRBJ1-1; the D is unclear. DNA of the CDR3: TGTGCCCGCGGTCTGACACCGAACACTGAAGCTTTCTTT. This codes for CARGLTPNTEAFF.